A selection of T cell receptor beta chains follows, all from one sample in a study of CD8 T cells in ankylosing spondylitis. TCRdb recomputed calls from the 5' RACE reads with MiXCR, one row per CDR3 protein. The sample contains around 300,000 distinct CDR3 sequences, 14% to 15% of which appear only once. The specimen was blood, either unsorted or a sorted T cell fraction (not recorded which). Every receptor here comes from a male donor with ankylosing spondylitis or in good health (not recorded which). CDR3s include the opening cysteine and the closing phenylalanine or tryptophan. Fields, in order: J gene, clone size, D gene, V gene, CDR3 protein, CDR3 DNA. D genes are given only for firm matches. Size values are once, few and many counts, or a class for expanded clones, and some rows have none.

>TRBJ2-1|many|NA|TRBV29-1
CSVEELGHYNEQFF
TGCAGCGTTGAAGAGCTAGGACATTACAATGAGCAGTTCTTC
>TRBJ1-3|NA|NA|TRBV18
CASSPTGGVGNTIYF
TGTGCCAGCTCACCCACCGGTGGAGTCGGGAACACCATATATTTT
>TRBJ2-7|few|NA|TRBV11-1
CASSSSWTLQGTFSYEQYF
TGTGCCAGCAGCTCCTCCTGGACCCTCCAGGGGACTTTTTCCTACGAGCAGTACTTC
>TRBJ2-5|NA|TRBD1|TRBV18
CASSSGQGAQETQYF
TGTGCCAGCTCATCAGGACAGGGCGCCCAAGAGACCCAGTACTTC
>TRBJ1-5|NA|TRBD1|TRBV7-8
CASCWGPGGGQPQHF
TGTGCCAGCTGTTGGGGGCCAGGGGGCGGTCAGCCCCAGCATTTT
>TRBJ2-1|many|NA|TRBV20-1
CSAMDLGSEQFF
TGCAGTGCAATGGACTTGGGGAGTGAGCAGTTCTTC
>TRBJ2-1|many|TRBD2|TRBV5-6
CASSGLRSGGQFF
TGTGCCAGCAGCGGTCTCCGTTCGGGGGGGCAGTTCTTC
>TRBJ1-1|NA|NA|TRBV5-1
CASSSTDGNTEAFF
TGCGCCAGCAGCTCCACCGACGGGAACACTGAAGCTTTCTTT
>TRBJ2-5|NA|NA|TRBV5-1
CASSLGASETQYF
TGCGCCAGCAGCTTAGGGGCCAGCGAGACCCAGTACTTC
>TRBJ1-5|NA|NA|TRBV3-1
CASSPANSNQPQHF
TGTGCCAGCAGCCCAGCGAATAGCAATCAGCCCCAGCATTTT
>TRBJ1-2|NA|TRBD1|TRBV5-4
CASSLIDRDYGYTF
TGTGCCAGCAGCTTAATAGACAGGGACTATGGCTACACCTTC
>TRBJ2-7|many|TRBD1|TRBV5-5
CASSLGGKGQGYEQYF
TGTGCCAGCAGCTTGGGAGGAAAGGGACAGGGATACGAGCAGTACTTC
>TRBJ2-2|NA|NA|TRBV11-2
CASSLDSRGGTGELFF
TGTGCCAGCAGCTTAGATTCCAGGGGGGGGACCGGGGAGCTGTTTTTT
>TRBJ1-1|many|NA|TRBV12-3/TRBV12-4
CASSPGQSNTEAFF
TGTGCCAGCAGTCCCGGACAGTCGAACACTGAAGCTTTCTTT
>TRBJ2-1|NA|NA|TRBV10-3
CATGAGTPYNEQFF
TGTGCCACCGGGGCCGGGACCCCCTACAATGAGCAGTTCTTC
>TRBJ1-4|many|NA|TRBV7-9
CASSRPGLNEKLFF
TGTGCCAGCAGCAGACCGGGCCTTAATGAAAAACTGTTTTTT
>TRBJ2-2|NA|TRBD2|TRBV2
CASSELAGGDTGELFF
TGTGCCAGCAGTGAACTAGCGGGAGGTGACACCGGGGAGCTGTTTTTT
>TRBJ1-2|NA|TRBD1|TRBV10-3
CAITTGNYGYTF
TGTGCCATCACGACAGGGAACTATGGCTACACCTTC
>TRBJ1-2|NA|NA|TRBV7-9
CASSLEVNSPNYGYTF
TGTGCCAGCAGCTTAGAAGTTAACAGTCCTAACTATGGCTACACCTTC
>TRBJ2-1|many|TRBD2|TRBV6-5
CASSSPGGGPYDEQFF
TGTGCCAGCAGTTCTCCCGGGGGGGGGCCCTATGATGAGCAGTTCTTC
>TRBJ1-1|many|TRBD1|TRBV29-1
CSVRQGNTEAFF
TGCAGCGTGCGACAGGGGAACACTGAAGCTTTCTTT
>TRBJ1-1|few|NA|TRBV11-2
CASSPAASTEAFF
TGTGCCAGCAGCCCCGCGGCAAGCACTGAAGCTTTCTTT
>TRBJ1-2|NA|TRBD1|TRBV4-1
CASSPRNTGQGAGGYTF
TGCGCCAGCAGCCCTCGAAACACAGGACAGGGGGCGGGTGGCTACACCTTC
>TRBJ2-1|NA|TRBD1|TRBV19
CASSIMTGRGNDQFF
TGTGCCAGTAGTATAATGACAGGGAGAGGCAATGATCAGTTCTTC
>TRBJ2-1|NA|TRBD1|TRBV5-1
CASRAGTGGDEQFF
TGCGCCAGCAGAGCCGGGACAGGGGGTGATGAGCAGTTCTTC
>TRBJ1-5|few|NA|TRBV5-1
CASSNQPQHF
TGCGCCAGCAGCAATCAGCCCCAGCATTTT
>TRBJ1-2|few|TRBD1|TRBV5-1
CASSSGDRVNYGYTF
TGCGCCAGCAGCTCGGGGGACAGGGTAAACTATGGCTACACCTTC
>TRBJ2-5|NA|NA|TRBV7-2
CASSSYLEETQYF
TGTGCCAGCAGCTCCTATCTCGAAGAGACCCAGTACTTC
>TRBJ2-7|many|NA|TRBV12-3/TRBV12-4
CASNWGVGEQYF
TGTGCCAGCAATTGGGGGGTAGGCGAGCAGTACTTC
>TRBJ2-1|NA|NA|TRBV7-2
CASSLERAGNEQFF
TGTGCCAGCAGCTTAGAACGGGCGGGGAATGAGCAGTTCTTC